This TCR beta chain was profiled in a study of T cell responses to AZD1222 COVID-19 vaccine. The method was immunoSEQ multiplex PCR; TCRdb's version includes in-frame clones alone and lacks a portion of them. The sample lists 90,000 to 120,000 clones, approximately 90% occurring once. The J segment lost 4 bases and the V segment lost 7 bases, leaving 9 bases of the junction unmatched. Germline V gene data show CDR1 as MNHEY and CDR2 as SVGAGI. This CDR3 spans 15 amino acids. General observations from the study: Only five to seven AZD1222 recipients tested seropositive at baseline. Donors, mostly white British, included more females; clonal diversity was possibly underestimated. Reportedly, nearly half of unique spike TCRs recognized epitopes outside B.1.351/B.1.1.7 mutations.

On this clone itself: Antigen specificity is unknown.

The sequenced sample was peripheral blood, obtained 28 days after the second AZD1222 dose. This TCR was recovered from an adult who received the AZD1222 COVID-19 vaccine. The chain combines TRBV6-5 with TRBJ2-3; TRBD1 matches at 9 bases. CDR3 region: CASTGQGLTSDTQYF. The CDR3, as DNA: TGTGCCAGCACCGGACAGGGGCTGACTTCAGATACGCAGTATTTT.